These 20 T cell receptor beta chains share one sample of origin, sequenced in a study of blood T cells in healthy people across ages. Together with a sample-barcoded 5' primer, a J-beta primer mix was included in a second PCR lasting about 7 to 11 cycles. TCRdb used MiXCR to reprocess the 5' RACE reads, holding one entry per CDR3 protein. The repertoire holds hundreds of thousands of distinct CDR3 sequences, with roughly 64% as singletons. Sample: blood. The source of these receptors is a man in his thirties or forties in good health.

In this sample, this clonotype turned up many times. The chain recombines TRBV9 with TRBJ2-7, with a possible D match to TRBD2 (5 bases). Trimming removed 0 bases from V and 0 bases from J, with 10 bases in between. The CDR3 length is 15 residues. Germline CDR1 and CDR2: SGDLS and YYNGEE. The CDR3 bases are TGTGCCAGCAGCGTAGCAACGGGGAACTCCTACGAGCAGTACTTC. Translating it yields CASSVATGNSYEQYF.

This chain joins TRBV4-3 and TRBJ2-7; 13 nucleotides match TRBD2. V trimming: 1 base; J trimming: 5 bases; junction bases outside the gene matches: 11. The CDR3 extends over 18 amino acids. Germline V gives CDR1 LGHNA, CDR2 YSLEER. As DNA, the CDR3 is TGCGCCAGCAGCCAAGCGCTGACTAGCGGGAGGCCTGCGAACGAGCAGTACTTC. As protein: CASSQALTSGRPANEQYF.

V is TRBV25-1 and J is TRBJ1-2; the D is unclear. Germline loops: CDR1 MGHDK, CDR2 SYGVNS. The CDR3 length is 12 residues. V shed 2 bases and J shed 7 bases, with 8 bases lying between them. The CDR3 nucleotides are TGTGCCAGCAGTGAAGGAGGGTGTGGCTACACCTTC. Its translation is CASSEGGCGYTF.

The CDR3 bases are TGTGCCAGCAGCGTAGGGGGACAGAACTATGGCTACACCTTC. Encoded protein: CASSVGGQNYGYTF. V and J are TRBV9 and TRBJ1-2; 7 nucleotides align to TRBD1. Germline V gives CDR1 SGDLS, CDR2 YYNGEE. The CDR3 is 14 amino acids. The V gene end was trimmed by 0 bases and the J gene end by 2 bases; junction bases not matched to a gene: 1.

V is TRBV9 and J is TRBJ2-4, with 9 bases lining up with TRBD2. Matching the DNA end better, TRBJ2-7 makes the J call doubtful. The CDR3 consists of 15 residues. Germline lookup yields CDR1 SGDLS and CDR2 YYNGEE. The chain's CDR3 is CASSVSSSGNYEQYF. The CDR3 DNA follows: TGTGCCAGCAGCGTAAGTTCTAGCGGGAACTACGAGCAGTACTTC.

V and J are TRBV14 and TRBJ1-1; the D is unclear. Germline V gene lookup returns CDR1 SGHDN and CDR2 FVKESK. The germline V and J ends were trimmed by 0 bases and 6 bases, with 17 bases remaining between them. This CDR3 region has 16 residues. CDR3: CASSQDLLSAGAEAFF. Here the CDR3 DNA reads TGTGCCAGCAGCCAAGATCTATTATCGGCGGGAGCTGAAGCTTTCTTT.

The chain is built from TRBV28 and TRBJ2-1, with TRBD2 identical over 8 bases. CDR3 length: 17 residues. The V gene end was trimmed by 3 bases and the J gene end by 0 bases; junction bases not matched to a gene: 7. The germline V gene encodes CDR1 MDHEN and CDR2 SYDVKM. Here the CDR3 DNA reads TGTGCCAGCAGTTTGTACGTCGCGGGAGGCTCCTACAATGAGCAGTTCTTC. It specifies CASSLYVAGGSYNEQFF.

CDR3 bases: TGTGCCTGGAGTGTCGGGGCAGCGGAGACCCAGTACTTC. Its translation is CAWSVGAAETQYF. The J gene is TRBJ2-7, the V gene TRBV30; D tentatively fits TRBD1 or TRBD2 (5 bases each). The J call may be wrong; the DNA end is better matched by TRBJ2-5. CDR3 length: 13 residues. Germline assignment: CDR1 GTSNPN and CDR2 SVGIG (reference sequence).

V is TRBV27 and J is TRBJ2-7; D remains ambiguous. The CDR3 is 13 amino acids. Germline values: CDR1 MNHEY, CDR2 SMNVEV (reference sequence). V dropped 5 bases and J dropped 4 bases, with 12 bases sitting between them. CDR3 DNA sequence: TGTGCCAGCAGTCCCAGTCCTCAATACGAGCAGTACTTC. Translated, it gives CASSPSPQYEQYF.

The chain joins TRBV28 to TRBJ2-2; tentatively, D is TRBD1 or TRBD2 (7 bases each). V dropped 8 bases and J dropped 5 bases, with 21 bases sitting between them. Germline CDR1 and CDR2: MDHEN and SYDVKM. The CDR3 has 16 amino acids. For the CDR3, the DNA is TGTGCCAGCGTCGCAGGGGGGGGCGAGAAGACCGGGGAGCTGTTTTTT. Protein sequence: CASVAGGGEKTGELFF.

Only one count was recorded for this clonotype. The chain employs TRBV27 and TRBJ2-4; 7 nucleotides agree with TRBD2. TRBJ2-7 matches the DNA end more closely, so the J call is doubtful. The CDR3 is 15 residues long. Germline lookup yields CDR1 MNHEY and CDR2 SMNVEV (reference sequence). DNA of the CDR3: TGTGCCAGCAGACTCAGTGGGGGGGAGGCGTACGAGCAGTACTTC. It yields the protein CASRLSGGEAYEQYF.

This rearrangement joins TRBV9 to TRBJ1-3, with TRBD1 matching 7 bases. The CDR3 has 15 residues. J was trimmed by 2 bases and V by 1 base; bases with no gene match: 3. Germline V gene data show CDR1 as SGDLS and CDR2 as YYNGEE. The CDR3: CASSVTGEPGNTIYF. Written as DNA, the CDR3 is TGTGCCAGCAGCGTAACAGGGGAGCCTGGAAACACCATATATTTT.

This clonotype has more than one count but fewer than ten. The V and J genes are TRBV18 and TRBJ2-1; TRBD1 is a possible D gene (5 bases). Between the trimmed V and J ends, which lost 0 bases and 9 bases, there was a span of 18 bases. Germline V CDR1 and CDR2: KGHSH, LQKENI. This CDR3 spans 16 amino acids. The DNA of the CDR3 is TGTGCCAGCTCACCACCAGGGCGAAGGACATCGGGTGAGCAGTTCTTC. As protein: CASSPPGRRTSGEQFF.

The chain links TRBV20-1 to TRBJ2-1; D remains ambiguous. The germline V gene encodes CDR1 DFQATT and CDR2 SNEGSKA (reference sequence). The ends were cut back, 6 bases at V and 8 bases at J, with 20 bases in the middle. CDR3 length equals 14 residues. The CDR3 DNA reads TGCAGTGCCAAAAATCAGACTGGGTATTATGAGCAGTTCTTC. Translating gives CSAKNQTGYYEQFF.

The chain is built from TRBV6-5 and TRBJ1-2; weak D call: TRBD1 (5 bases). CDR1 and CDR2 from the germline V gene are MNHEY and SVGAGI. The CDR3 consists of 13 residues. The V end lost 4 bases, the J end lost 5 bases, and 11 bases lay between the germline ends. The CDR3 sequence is CASSFDRSYGYTF. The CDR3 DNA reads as TGTGCCAGCAGTTTTGACAGATCTTATGGCTACACCTTC.

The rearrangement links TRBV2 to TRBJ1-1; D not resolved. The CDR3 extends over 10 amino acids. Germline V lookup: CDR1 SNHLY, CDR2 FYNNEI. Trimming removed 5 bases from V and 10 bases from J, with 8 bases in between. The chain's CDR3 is CASSLGSAFF. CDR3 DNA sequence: TGTGCCAGCAGTTTAGGATCAGCTTTCTTT.

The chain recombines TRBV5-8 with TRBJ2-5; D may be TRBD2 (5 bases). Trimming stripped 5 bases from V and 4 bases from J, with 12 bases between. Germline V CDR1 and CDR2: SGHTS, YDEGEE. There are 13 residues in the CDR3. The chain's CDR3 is CASSPDWVETQYF. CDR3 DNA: TGTGCCAGCAGTCCGGACTGGGTAGAGACCCAGTACTTC.

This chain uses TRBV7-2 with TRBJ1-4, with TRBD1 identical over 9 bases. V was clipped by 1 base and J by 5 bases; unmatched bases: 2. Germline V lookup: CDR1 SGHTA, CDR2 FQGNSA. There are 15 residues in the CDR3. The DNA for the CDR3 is TGTGCCAGCAGCTTAGACGGGACAGGGAATGAAAAACTGTTTTTT. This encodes CASSLDGTGNEKLFF.

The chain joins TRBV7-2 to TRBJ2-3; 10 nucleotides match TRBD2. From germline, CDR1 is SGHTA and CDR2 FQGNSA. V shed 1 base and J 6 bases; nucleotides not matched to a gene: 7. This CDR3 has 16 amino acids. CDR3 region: CASSLVAAGGSDTQYF. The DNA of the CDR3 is TGTGCCAGCAGCTTAGTTGCAGCGGGAGGGTCGGATACGCAGTATTTT.

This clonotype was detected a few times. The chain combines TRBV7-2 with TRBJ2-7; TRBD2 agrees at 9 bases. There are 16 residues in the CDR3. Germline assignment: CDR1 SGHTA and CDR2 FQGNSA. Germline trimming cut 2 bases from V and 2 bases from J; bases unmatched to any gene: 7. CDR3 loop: CASSLKAGGGPYEQYF. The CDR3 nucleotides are TGTGCCAGCAGCTTAAAGGCGGGAGGGGGCCCCTACGAGCAGTACTTC.